The source of this TCR beta chain is a study of T-cell memory formation after mild COVID-19 (dated by TCRdb to the early 2020s). With respect to the entire study: TCR sequence clusters from the two donors were found to be largely donor specific. In two donors, T-cell clones that expanded and contracted after mild COVID-19 were followed by sequencing TCRalpha and TCRbeta repertoires longitudinally. Two young, previously healthy adult volunteers made up the cohort, one male and one female. Study-wide findings and limitations: Contracting CD4+ clones appeared mostly in the CM and EM memory subsets, whereas CD8+ clones were enriched in EMRA. SARS-CoV-2 specificity was not confirmed for the second-wave clones peaking on day 37. Clones that contracted from day 15 to 85 showed balanced CD4/CD8 phenotypes, whereas a second wave of clones that expanded from day 15 to 37 leaned towards CD4+. Some responding clones were detected in pre-infection memory, suggesting pre-existing cross-reactive memory T cells joined the SARS-CoV-2 response. The study covered only a couple of mild cases, and larger cohorts including severe cases with pre-infection samples were considered necessary.

About this clonotype: This receptor's antigen is unknown. Within one base of it there is no much larger clone, and no base qualities were kept.

The trim is 0 bases for V and 3 bases for J, with a gap of 14 bases between the germline ends. Inclusive of the bounding cysteine and phenylalanine, the CDR3 is 16 residues long. The CDR3 DNA has 48 bases and is translated from base 1. Per the germline V gene, SNHLY is the CDR1 and FYNNEI is the CDR2. Ficoll-Paque density gradient centrifugation was the method used to isolate PBMCs. Data came from an Illumina NovaSeq 6000. cDNA libraries for TCRalpha and TCRbeta were prepared by 5'RACE using constant-segment primers, with sample barcodes and unique molecular identifiers added. RNA was extracted from every sample with Trizol reagent. Libraries were amplified in two PCR steps, with a second sample barcode and Illumina TruSeq adapters added in the second step. Sequencing of the libraries was done on an Illumina NovaSeq, producing 2 x 150 bp paired-end reads. As for the authors' bioinformatics: The reads were demultiplexed and collapsed into UMI-guided consensus sequences using migec v1.2.7. Using mixcr v2.1.11, UMI consensuses were aligned to TRA and TRB V and J templates and then assembled into clonotypes. Clonotypes were classified as expanded or contracted when called significant by both edgeR and NoisET, with noise models trained on biological replicates. For edgeR calls, the cutoffs were a false discovery rate-adjusted p below 0.01 and a log2 fold-change threshold of 1. As an exploratory analysis of dynamics, PCA with hierarchical clustering was applied to max-normalized trajectories of the 1000 most abundant clonotypes. Separately sequenced CD4+ and CD8+ repertoires were used to assign the CD4 or CD8 phenotype of responding clones. TCRdb's own reprocessing of the public reads used fastp at Q25 and MiXCR and kept productive beta chains. Every entry covers one CDR3 protein and lists the most common genes and DNA from its rows. It is TCRdb's table, rather than the study itself, that gives the V and J calls and clone size. The sample table contains around 300,000 distinct CDR3 sequences; only one count was recorded for about a sixth of them. The biggest ten clones account for 23% of the sample.

This TCR was sampled from a man aged 18 to 29 who had mild COVID-19 (a few samples of this study predate the infection). The sample titles of this study are shuffled in the database, so cell type and time point are left out; the donor was told from shared clones. The sequencing input was PBMCs or a T cell subset sorted from them (not recorded which). The V gene is TRBV2 and the J gene is TRBJ1-2; a tentative D match to TRBD1 spans 5 bases. The DNA sequence is as follows: TGTGCCAGCAGTGAAGCGCTTCGGGGACTTTACTATGGCTACACCTTC. It translates as CASSEALRGLYYGYTF.